Listed here are 26 T cell receptor beta chains from one sample, sequenced in a study of vaccination effects on CD4 cells after COVID-19 (dated by TCRdb to the early 2020s). To identify antigen-specific CD4+ T cell clonotypes by their expansion, the ViraFEST assay first stimulated PBMC with viral peptide pools and then applied TCR sequencing. After around 10 days of culture, CD4+ T cells were isolated with the EasySep CD4+ T cell isolation kit. PCR-confirmed SARS-CoV-2 infection had occurred in convalescent patients between March and December 2020, before the Alpha, Beta and Delta variants emerged in the United States. The library was produced with the immunoSEQ multiplex PCR assay. This immuneACCESS table, as held by TCRdb, lists in-frame sequences with V and J called but not all clones. Of the missing ones, under half trace to an unresolved V gene in checked studies; the others have no known cause. The sample table lists roughly 24,000 clones, around 76% of them with a count of one. 16% of the sample lies in the top ten.

Antigens for these TCRs are unknown. This specimen consisted of CD4+ T cells from PBMCs cultured with SARS-CoV-2 spike peptides, obtained before COVID-19 vaccination. The cell subset or site label on this specimen signifies: SARS-CoV-2 spike overlapping peptide pool stimulation. The receptors were gathered from a human donor who had a prior SARS-CoV-2 infection.

The CDR3 region has the DNA TGTGCCAGCAGCCGAACGACTAGCGGGGGTACCGGGGCCAACGTCCTGACTTTC. Translation: CASSRTTSGGTGANVLTF. The gene calls are TRBV7-3 and TRBJ2-6, with 12 nucleotides matching TRBD2. Germline V gene data show CDR1 as SGHTA and CDR2 as FQGTGA. V shed 5 bases, J shed 4 bases, and the junction held 9 bases outside the gene matches. The CDR3 totals 18 residues. Together with reference TRBV7-3 and TRBJ2-6, the CDR3 gives the full variable domain: GAGVSQTPSNKVTEKGKYVELRCDPISGHTALYWYRQSLGQGPEFLIYFQGTGAADDSGLPNDRFFAVRPEGSVSTLKIQRTERGDSAVYLCASSRTTSGGTGANVLTFGAGSRLTVL.

This CDR3 is CASSYSKSSWGIASNEKLFF. For the CDR3, the DNA is TGTGCCAGCAGTTACTCGAAAAGCTCTTGGGGGATTGCCTCTAATGAAAAACTGTTTTTT. The chain is built from TRBV6-2 or TRBV6-3 and TRBJ1-4; possibly TRBD1 for D (5 bases). The germline V gene encodes CDR1 MNHEY and CDR2 SVGEGT. The V end lost 0 bases, the J end lost 3 bases, and 23 bases lay between the germline ends. The CDR3 runs to 20 residues.

The rearrangement uses TRBV9 and TRBJ2-7; 9 positions match TRBD2. Germline CDR1 SGDLS, CDR2 YYNGEE. This CDR3 contains 15 residues. With V trimmed by 0 bases and J by 9 bases, 10 bases remained unmatched. The CDR3 sequence is CASSVEASGTGGQYF. CDR3 nucleotides: TGTGCCAGCAGCGTAGAAGCTAGCGGGACCGGAGGGCAGTACTTC.

The CDR3 spells CASSNKAGYEQYF. The CDR3 DNA sequence: TGTGCCAGCAGCAACAAGGCAGGCTACGAGCAGTACTTC. V and J are TRBV11-2 and TRBJ2-7; no definite D call. The length of the CDR3 is 13 residues. Germline CDR1 reads SGHAT; CDR2 reads FQNNGV. The V end was cut by 5 bases, the J end by 3 bases, with 11 bases between.

V usage is TRBV19 and J usage is TRBJ2-7, with D maybe TRBD1 (5 bases). V shed 1 base and J shed 2 bases, with 12 bases lying between them. The CDR3 sequence is 15 residues long. Germline V lookup: CDR1 LNHDA, CDR2 SQIVND (reference sequence). In DNA, the CDR3 is TGTGCCAGTAGTATAGTAAGTGACAGAGCCTACGAGCAGTACTTC. This translates into CASSIVSDRAYEQYF.

This clone was counted a single time. This chain joins TRBV7-3 and TRBJ2-1; possibly TRBD1 or TRBD2 for D (5 bases each). The CDR3 extends over 13 amino acids. The ends were cut back, 5 bases at V and 10 bases at J, with 15 bases in the middle. Germline V gene data show CDR1 as SGHTA and CDR2 as FQGTGA. CDR3 sequence: CASSPVGGGEQFF. CDR3 DNA sequence: TGTGCCAGCAGCCCTGTTGGGGGTGGAGAGCAGTTCTTC.

The chain employs TRBV18 and TRBJ2-7; D unclear. V lost 0 bases, J lost 7 bases, and 13 bases lay in between. The CDR3 length is 14 residues. From germline, CDR1 is KGHSH and CDR2 LQKENI. CDR3 DNA sequence: TGTGCCAGCTCACCACCAAGAAACTACGGGGAGCAGTACTTC. Residues: CASSPPRNYGEQYF. The full variable domain, its missing parts supplied by reference TRBV18 and TRBJ2-7, is NAGVMQNPRHLVRRRGQEARLRCSPMKGHSHVYWYRQLPEEGLKFMVYLQKENIIDESGMPKERFSAEFPKEGPSILRIQQVVRGDSAAYFCASSPPRNYGEQYFGPGTRLTVT.

This sequence joins TRBV18 and TRBJ2-7, with TRBD2 identical over 7 bases. This CDR3 comprises 14 residues. Trimming removed 3 bases from V and 6 bases from J; junction bases left unmatched: 8. The germline V gene has CDR1 KGHSH and CDR2 LQKENI. The CDR3 nucleotides are TGTGCCAGCTCACCTACCATCGGGGGGATCGAGCAGTACTTC. Translated, it gives CASSPTIGGIEQYF.

CDR3 region: CASSPRVSTNEKLFF. The CDR3, as DNA: TGTGCCAGCTCACCACGGGTTTCAACTAATGAAAAACTGTTTTTT. The chain links TRBV18 to TRBJ1-4; D unresolved. Looked up from germline, CDR1 is KGHSH and CDR2 is LQKENI. This CDR3 contains 15 residues. Between the trimmed V and J ends, which lost 1 base and 0 bases, there was a span of 6 bases.

V and J are TRBV7-9 and TRBJ2-2, with a tentative D call TRBD2 (6 bases). V lost 5 bases and J 2 bases, leaving 12 bases between the germline ends. Germline V gene lookup returns CDR1 SEHNR and CDR2 FQNEAQ (reference sequence). This CDR3 has 15 amino acids. CDR3 sequence reads: CASSPRGLNTGELFF. The CDR3 DNA follows: TGTGCCAGCAGCCCGCGGGGATTAAACACCGGGGAGCTGTTTTTT.

V usage is TRBV2 and J usage is TRBJ1-1; D uncertain. Trimming took off 3 bases at V and 3 bases at J, with 14 bases between the two ends. The CDR3 covers 15 residues. Germline-derived CDR1 and CDR2 are SNHLY and FYNNEI. This chain's CDR3 is CASSEQALGYTEAFF. CDR3 nucleotides: TGTGCCAGCAGTGAGCAGGCTTTGGGGTACACTGAAGCTTTCTTT.

This clone was counted only a few times. The J gene is TRBJ2-1, the V gene TRBV30, with 9 bases fitting TRBD2. V lost 0 bases to trimming and J lost 8 bases; unmatched junction nucleotides: 8. The CDR3 contains 15 residues. The germline V gene has CDR1 GTSNPN and CDR2 SVGIG (reference sequence). The chain's CDR3 is CAWSVRGGRAHEQFF. CDR3 sequence (DNA): TGTGCCTGGAGTGTACGGGGCGGGAGGGCCCATGAGCAGTTCTTC.

As regards this clone: At one boundary the junction diverges from the germline segment, which might be a read error. The chain uses TRBV10-2 and TRBJ1-1; no clear D gene. The length of the CDR3 is 12 residues. Germline V lookup: CDR1 WSHSY, CDR2 SAAADI. The chain's CDR3 is CASGDPGTEAFF. The DNA for the CDR3 is TGCGCCAGCGGTGACCCGGGGACTGAAGCTTTCTTT.

The chain combines TRBV9 with TRBJ1-2; weak D call: TRBD1 (6 bases). The CDR3 length is 14 residues. V lost 5 bases and J lost 4, with 15 bases in between. Germline V gene sequence: CDR1 SGDLS, CDR2 YYNGEE. For the CDR3, the DNA is TGTGCCAGCAGGGCCACAGGGTTCGGCTATGGCTACACCTTC. This encodes CASRATGFGYGYTF.

This clone appeared a single time. The V gene is TRBV2, the J gene TRBJ2-3; 11 nucleotides line up with TRBD2. Trimming cost V 6 bases and J 7 bases; bases outside gene matches: 9. The germline V gene has CDR1 SNHLY and CDR2 FYNNEI. The CDR3 runs to 15 residues. DNA for the CDR3: TGTGCCAGCAGAAAGGCTAGCGGGGGGTCTTATACGCAGTATTTT. This sequence encodes CASRKASGGSYTQYF.

V gene TRBV7-2 combines with J gene TRBJ1-3, with D possibly being TRBD1 (5 bases). Germline CDR1 SGHTA, CDR2 FQGNSA. V was clipped by 7 bases and J by 2 bases, with 15 bases between them. The CDR3 consists of 15 residues. The CDR3 loop is CASIPGGRAGNTIYF. Written as DNA, the CDR3 is TGTGCCAGCATCCCCGGGGGAAGGGCTGGAAACACCATATATTTT.

The chain couples TRBV6-5 to TRBJ2-1, with 7 bases that match TRBD1. The germline V gene has CDR1 MNHEY and CDR2 SVGAGI. The CDR3 loop spans 14 amino acids. Losses at the gene ends were 6 bases for V and 4 bases for J; bases not matched to a gene: 6. The DNA for the CDR3 is TGTGCCAGCAGGCACGGGACAGAATACAATGAGCAGTTCTTC. It is translated as CASRHGTEYNEQFF.

The V and J genes are TRBV5-4 and TRBJ2-7; 9 bases are a match to TRBD1. In germline, CDR1 is SGHNT, CDR2 YYREEE (reference sequence). After removal of 4 bases from V and 9 bases from J, the junction contained 11 bases not matched to a gene. This CDR3 has 14 residues. CDR3 nucleotides: TGTGCCAGCAGCGAGACCGGGACAGGGCTTCCGCAGTACTTC. This encodes CASSETGTGLPQYF.

This chain links TRBV27 with TRBJ2-5; D may be TRBD1 or TRBD2 (7 bases each). The V end lost 9 bases, the J end lost 3 bases, and 29 bases lay between the germline ends. CDR3 length equals 18 residues. Germline V gene data show CDR1 as MNHEY and CDR2 as SMNVEV (reference sequence). The CDR3 sequence is CARRQGRPAGKEEETQYF. CDR3 nucleotides: TGTGCCAGAAGACAGGGAAGACCAGCGGGGAAGGAGGAAGAGACCCAGTACTTC.

V gene TRBV18 combines with J gene TRBJ1-3; D ambiguous. CDR3 length equals 16 residues. Deletions cut 2 bases from V and 4 bases from J, with 15 bases between. Looked up from germline, CDR1 is KGHSH and CDR2 is LQKENI. DNA of the CDR3: TGTGCCAGCTCACCATGGCAGGCCACTACGGGAAACACCATATATTTT. It specifies CASSPWQATTGNTIYF. The full variable domain, its missing parts supplied by reference TRBV18 and TRBJ1-3, is NAGVMQNPRHLVRRRGQEARLRCSPMKGHSHVYWYRQLPEEGLKFMVYLQKENIIDESGMPKERFSAEFPKEGPSILRIQQVVRGDSAAYFCASSPWQATTGNTIYFGEGSWLTVV.

The V and J genes are TRBV30 and TRBJ1-5; D remains unclear. Germline V CDR1 and CDR2: GTSNPN, SVGIG (reference sequence). CDR3 length: 13 residues. Trimming left V 0 bases short and J 6 bases short, with 9 bases between. In DNA, the CDR3 is TGTGCCTGGAGTGTAGGGATCCGTCAGCCCCAGCATTTT. Translating it yields CAWSVGIRQPQHF.

This rearrangement joins TRBV28 to TRBJ2-3, with 8 bases that match TRBD1. The CDR3 length is 15 residues. Trimming took 2 bases from V and 1 from J; bases not matched to a gene: 2. The germline V gene encodes CDR1 MDHEN and CDR2 SYDVKM. CDR3 loop: CASSLVGQGTDTQYF. CDR3 nucleotide sequence: TGTGCCAGCAGTTTAGTGGGACAGGGCACAGATACGCAGTATTTT.

The chain carries TRBV7-2 and TRBJ2-7; 12 nucleotides line up with TRBD2. V lost 5 bases, J lost 6 bases, and 5 bases stayed unmatched. CDR1 and CDR2 from the germline V gene are SGHTA and FQGNSA. CDR3 length: 14 residues. The CDR3: CASSLRTSGAEQYF. Here the CDR3 DNA reads TGTGCCAGCAGCCTAAGGACTAGCGGGGCCGAGCAGTACTTC.

The rearrangement joins TRBV18 to TRBJ2-2, with a possible D match to TRBD1 (5 bases). CDR3 length: 18 amino acids. CDR1 and CDR2 from the germline V gene are KGHSH and LQKENI. The V end was cut by 0 bases, the J end by 4 bases, with 18 bases between. The CDR3 sequence: CASSPPITQSGITGELFF. DNA for the CDR3: TGTGCCAGCTCACCACCCATTACCCAATCAGGGATCACCGGGGAGCTGTTTTTT.

This chain links TRBV4-3 with TRBJ2-3, with D possibly being TRBD1 or TRBD2 (5 bases each). Trimming pared 5 bases from V and 3 bases from J, leaving 18 bases between. The CDR3 extends over 16 amino acids. Germline loops: CDR1 LGHNA, CDR2 YSLEER. The CDR3 is CASSDRGQGSTDTQYF. The CDR3 DNA follows: TGCGCCAGCAGCGATAGAGGGCAGGGTTCGACAGATACGCAGTATTTT.

The V call is TRBV12-3 or TRBV12-4, the J call TRBJ2-1; no definite D call. The CDR3 is made up of 11 amino acids. V was cut by 3 bases and J by 9 bases, with 6 bases left in between. The CDR3 nucleotides read TGTGCCAGCAGTTTTTTAGGTGAGCAGTTCTTC. Protein: CASSFLGEQFF.